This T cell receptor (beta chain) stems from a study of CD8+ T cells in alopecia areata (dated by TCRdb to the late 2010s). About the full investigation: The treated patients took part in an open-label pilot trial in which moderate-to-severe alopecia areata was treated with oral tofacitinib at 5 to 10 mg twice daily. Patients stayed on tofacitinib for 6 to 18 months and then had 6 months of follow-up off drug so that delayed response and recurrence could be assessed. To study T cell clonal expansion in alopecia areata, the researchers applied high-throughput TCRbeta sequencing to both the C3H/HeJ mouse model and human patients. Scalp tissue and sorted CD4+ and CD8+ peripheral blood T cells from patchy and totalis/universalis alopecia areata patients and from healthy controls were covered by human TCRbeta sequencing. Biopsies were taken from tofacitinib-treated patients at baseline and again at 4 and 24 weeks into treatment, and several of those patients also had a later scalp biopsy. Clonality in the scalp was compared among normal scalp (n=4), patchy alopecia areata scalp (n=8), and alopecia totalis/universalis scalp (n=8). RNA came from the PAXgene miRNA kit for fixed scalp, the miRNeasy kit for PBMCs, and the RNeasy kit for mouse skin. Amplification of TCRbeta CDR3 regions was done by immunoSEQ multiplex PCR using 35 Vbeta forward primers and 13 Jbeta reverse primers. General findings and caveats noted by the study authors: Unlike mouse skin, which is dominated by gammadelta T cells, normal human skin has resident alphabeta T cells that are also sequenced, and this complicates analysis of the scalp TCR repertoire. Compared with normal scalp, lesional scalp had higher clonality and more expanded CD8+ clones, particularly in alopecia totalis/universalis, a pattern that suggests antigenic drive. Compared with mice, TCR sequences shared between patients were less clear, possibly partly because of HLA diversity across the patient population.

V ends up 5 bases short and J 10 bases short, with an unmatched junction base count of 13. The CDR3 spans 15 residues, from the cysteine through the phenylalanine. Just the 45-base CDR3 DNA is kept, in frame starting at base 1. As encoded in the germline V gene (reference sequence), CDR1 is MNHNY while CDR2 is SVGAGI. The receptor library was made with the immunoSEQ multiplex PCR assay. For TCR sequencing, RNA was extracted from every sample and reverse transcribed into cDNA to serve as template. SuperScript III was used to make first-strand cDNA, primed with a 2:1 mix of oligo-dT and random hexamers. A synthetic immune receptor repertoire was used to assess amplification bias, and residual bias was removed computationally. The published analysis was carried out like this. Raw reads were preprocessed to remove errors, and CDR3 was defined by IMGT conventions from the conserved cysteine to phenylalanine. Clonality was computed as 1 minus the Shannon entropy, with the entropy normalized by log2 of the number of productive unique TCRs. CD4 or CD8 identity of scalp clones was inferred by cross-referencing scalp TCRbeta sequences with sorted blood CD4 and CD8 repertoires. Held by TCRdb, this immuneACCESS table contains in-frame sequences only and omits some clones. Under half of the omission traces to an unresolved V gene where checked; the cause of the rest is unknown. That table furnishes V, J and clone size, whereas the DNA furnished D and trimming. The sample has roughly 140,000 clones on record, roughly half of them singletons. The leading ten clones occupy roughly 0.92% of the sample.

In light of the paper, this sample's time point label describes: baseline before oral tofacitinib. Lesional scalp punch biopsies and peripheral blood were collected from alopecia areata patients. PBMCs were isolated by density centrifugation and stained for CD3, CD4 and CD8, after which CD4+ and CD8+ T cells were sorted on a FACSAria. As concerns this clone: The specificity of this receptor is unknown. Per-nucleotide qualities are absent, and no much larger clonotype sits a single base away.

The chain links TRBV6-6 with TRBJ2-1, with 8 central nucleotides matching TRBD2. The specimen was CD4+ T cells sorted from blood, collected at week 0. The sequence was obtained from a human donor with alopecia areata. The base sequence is TGTGCCAGCAGTCCAACTAGCGGTGGGATGGGGGAGCAGTTCTTC. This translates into CASSPTSGGMGEQFF.